This T cell receptor (beta chain) stems from a study of blood T cell repertoires in COVID-19. Generated by immunoSEQ multiplex PCR, the TCRdb table keeps only in-frame clones and is missing some. Of roughly 330,000 clones in the sample, roughly 89% are singletons; the top ten hold roughly a tenth. The source is a man aged 25 to 40 with COVID-19, enrolled during active disease. Source material: peripheral blood.

This CDR3 reads CAWSVNRDTEAFF. The CDR3 nucleotides read TGTGCCTGGAGTGTTAACCGGGACACTGAAGCTTTCTTT. J is TRBJ1-1 and V is TRBV30, with D uncertain. Germline lookup yields CDR1 GTSNPN and CDR2 SVGIG (reference sequence). Trimming stripped 0 bases from V and 3 bases from J, with 8 bases between. The CDR3 is 13 amino acids.